What follows are 8 T cell receptor beta chains derived from one specimen sequenced in a study of T cell changes during pregnancy in multiple sclerosis. The repertoire was sequenced with immunoSEQ multiplex PCR; TCRdb's copy has only in-frame clones and lacks some. Of about 38,000 clones listed, about 90% are singletons. The sample was CD4+ T cells from peripheral blood mononuclear cells, taken before pregnancy. The receptors here all came from a female donor with multiple sclerosis, enrolled in a pregnancy study.

The V call is TRBV5-8, the J call TRBJ2-3, with TRBD2 identical over 10 bases. V dropped 2 bases and J dropped 1; count of bases not matched to a gene: 1. The CDR3 loop spans 15 amino acids. The germline gives CDR1 SGHTS, CDR2 YDEGEE. DNA of the CDR3: TGTGCCAGCAGCTTTGGACTAGCGGGCACAGATACGCAGTATTTT. This sequence encodes CASSFGLAGTDTQYF.

The chain is built from TRBV2 and TRBJ1-2, with D possibly TRBD1 on 5 matching bases. The V end was cut by 8 bases, the J end by 3 bases, with 10 bases between. The germline V gene encodes CDR1 SNHLY and CDR2 FYNNEI. The CDR3 is 12 amino acids. Written as DNA, the CDR3 is TGTGCCAGCCACGGAGGGGACTATGGCTACACCTTC. Translated, it gives CASHGGDYGYTF.

V usage is TRBV19 and J usage is TRBJ1-3; D unresolved. The germline CDR1 and CDR2 sequences are LNHDA and SQIVND (reference sequence). The V end was cut by 6 bases, the J end by 0 bases, with 9 bases between. The CDR3 contains 14 residues. CDR3 DNA sequence: TGTGCCAGTAGCTATCGTCCCTCTGGAAACACCATATATTTT. This gives the protein CASSYRPSGNTIYF.

This clone has a single count. The chain uses TRBV7-9 and TRBJ2-3, with 8 nucleotides matching TRBD2. The CDR3 totals 17 residues. Germline loops: CDR1 SEHNR, CDR2 FQNEAQ (reference sequence). With V trimmed by 3 bases and J by 1 base, 9 bases remained unmatched. The CDR3 here is CASSFLPHSGGTDTQYF. For the CDR3, the DNA is TGTGCCAGCAGCTTCTTGCCCCATAGCGGGGGCACAGATACGCAGTATTTT.

The chain carries TRBV9 and TRBJ2-1, with 9 bases lining up with TRBD1. CDR1 and CDR2 from the germline V gene are SGDLS and YYNGEE. J was trimmed by 2 bases and V by 0 bases; bases with no gene match: 3. This CDR3 is 16 amino acids long. CDR3 DNA sequence: TGTGCCAGCAGCGTAGTAGGGACAGGGACCTACAATGAGCAGTTCTTC. Translating it yields CASSVVGTGTYNEQFF.

The V and J genes are TRBV11-2 and TRBJ2-5; 12 bases line up with TRBD2. The CDR3 is 17 residues long. V lost 5 bases, J lost 2 bases, and 9 bases stayed unmatched. Germline V gives CDR1 SGHAT, CDR2 FQNNGV. The DNA of the CDR3 is TGTGCCAGCAGCGGAGGGGCGACTAGCGGGGGACAAGAGACCCAGTACTTC. It is translated as CASSGGATSGGQETQYF.

This clone came up once. The chain is built from TRBV15 and TRBJ1-6; 7 bases agree with TRBD1. CDR3 size: 16 residues. J lost 10 bases, V lost 0 bases, and 9 bases had no gene match. Germline V CDR1 and CDR2: LNHNV, YYDKDF (reference sequence). This CDR3 reads CATSREGRGFRSPLHF. The CDR3 coding sequence is TGTGCCACCAGCAGAGAGGGCAGGGGGTTTCGATCACCCCTCCACTTT.

The J gene is TRBJ1-4, the V gene TRBV19; possibly TRBD1 for D (6 bases). The CDR3 covers 15 residues. V lost 4 bases and J lost 7, with 16 bases in between. Germline V gene data show CDR1 as LNHDA and CDR2 as SQIVND (reference sequence). Here the CDR3 reads CASSRSGGRFEKLFF. The CDR3 nucleotides read TGTGCCAGTAGTAGATCCGGGGGGCGCTTTGAAAAACTGTTTTTT.